These 28 T cell receptor beta chains originate from one sample sequenced in a study of shared clonotypes between healthy human individuals. Naive CD8 populations comprised CD45RO-negative cells positively selected for CCR7, excluding terminally differentiated effector memory CD45RA+ cells. Produced via immunoSEQ multiplex PCR; TCRdb's table is partial and in-frame only. Among 1.5 million to 2.5 million clones listed, approximately 94% were seen once. Material: naive CD8+ T cells sorted from blood. All receptors derive from a man aged 18-30 years in good health.

The J gene is TRBJ2-7, the V gene TRBV4-1; tentatively, D is TRBD2 (6 bases). V dropped 1 base and J dropped 2 bases, with 9 bases sitting between them. The CDR3 contains 14 residues. CDR1 and CDR2 from the germline V gene are MGHRA and YSYEKL. The CDR3 DNA follows: TGCGCCAGCAGCCAAGTTATAGCGGCCTACGAGCAGTACTTC. Protein: CASSQVIAAYEQYF.

In DNA, the CDR3 is TGCGCCAGCAGCAACGCGGAACGGGCACGACAAGAGACCCAGTACTTC. Amino acids: CASSNAERARQETQYF. The chain is built from TRBV5-1 and TRBJ2-5; D not certain. CDR3 size: 16 residues. Trimming shortened V by 4 bases and J by 2 bases, and 18 bases separated the two germline ends. The germline CDR1 and CDR2 sequences are SGHRS and YFSETQ.

The sample holds one count of this clone. The V gene is TRBV14, the J gene TRBJ1-2, with 7 bases lining up with TRBD1. V gave up 3 bases and J gave up 4 bases; unmatched junction bases: 2. The germline V gene encodes CDR1 SGHDN and CDR2 FVKESK. This CDR3 has 13 residues. The DNA for the CDR3 is TGTGCCAGCAGCCACGGGACAGTCTATGGCTACACCTTC. It is translated as CASSHGTVYGYTF.

This sequence joins TRBV6-5 and TRBJ2-7; 7 bases line up with TRBD2. The J segment lost 4 bases and the V segment lost 0 bases, leaving 9 bases of the junction unmatched. The CDR3 loop spans 16 amino acids. Germline V gene lookup returns CDR1 MNHEY and CDR2 SVGAGI. This CDR3 is CASSYSPSGIQYEQYF. Written as DNA, the CDR3 is TGTGCCAGCAGTTACTCGCCCAGCGGGATACAATACGAGCAGTACTTC.

Remarks on this clone: The sample holds other DNA sequences that translate to the same CDR3. The chain links TRBV9 to TRBJ2-7; D is ambiguous. Germline CDR1 reads SGDLS; CDR2 reads YYNGEE. This CDR3 has 13 residues. Trimming left V 0 bases short and J 6 bases short, with 10 bases between. This chain's CDR3 is CASSVGGSTEQYF. In nucleotides, the CDR3 is TGTGCCAGCAGCGTAGGGGGAAGCACCGAGCAGTACTTC.

V is TRBV7-6 and J is TRBJ2-7; 8 positions match TRBD2. The CDR3 consists of 14 residues. Germline V gene lookup returns CDR1 SGHVS and CDR2 FNYEAQ. With 5 bases clipped from V and 1 base from J, the junction kept 4 bases outside the gene matches. The CDR3 DNA is TGTGCCAGCAGCATACTAGCGGAGTCCTACGAGCAGTACTTC. It codes for CASSILAESYEQYF. The full variable domain, in which reference TRBV7-6 and TRBJ2-7 provide the parts outside the CDR3, is GAGVSQSPRYKVTKRGQDVALRCDPISGHVSLYWYRQALGQGPEFLTYFNYEAQQDKSGLPNDRFSAERPEGSISTLTIQRTEQRDSAMYRCASSILAESYEQYFGPGTRLTVT.

The chain is built from TRBV5-1 and TRBJ2-7; TRBD1 matches 7 bases. The CDR3 sequence is 15 residues long. Unmatched junction bases numbered 9, after V lost 2 bases and J lost 4 bases. The germline V gene encodes CDR1 SGHRS and CDR2 YFSETQ. The chain's CDR3 is CASSLGGQEMYEQYF. The DNA of the CDR3 is TGCGCCAGCAGCTTAGGCGGACAGGAGATGTACGAGCAGTACTTC. Supplemented by reference TRBV5-1 and TRBJ2-7, the full variable domain reads KAGVTQTPRYLIKTRGQQVTLSCSPISGHRSVSWYQQTPGQGLQFLFEYFSETQRNKGNFPGRFSGRQFSNSRSEMNVSTLELGDSALYLCASSLGGQEMYEQYFGPGTRLTVT.

As regards this clone: Relative to the germline gene, one junction end is altered; a read error may explain this. The V gene is TRBV7-7, the J gene TRBJ2-7; no clear D gene. The CDR3 consists of 14 residues. Per germline, CDR1 SSHAT and CDR2 FNYEAQ (reference sequence). This CDR3 reads CASSLVPRLDEQYF. In nucleotides, the CDR3 is TGTGCTAGCAGCTTAGTACCTAGGCTGGACGAGCAGTACTTC.

The V call is TRBV6-6, the J call TRBJ2-3; D is unclear. Germline values: CDR1 MNHNY, CDR2 SVGAGI (reference sequence). This CDR3 region has 15 residues. Deletions cut 4 bases from V and 4 bases from J, with 15 bases between. CDR3 in amino acids: CASSSPLGWADTQYF. DNA for the CDR3: TGTGCCAGCAGTTCTCCGTTGGGTTGGGCAGATACGCAGTATTTT.

This chain joins TRBV7-6 and TRBJ2-7; TRBD1 aligns across 7 bases. Germline-derived CDR1 and CDR2 are SGHVS and FNYEAQ. This CDR3 spans 12 amino acids. Trimming cost V 3 bases and J 7 bases; bases outside gene matches: 3. In DNA form, the CDR3 reads TGTGCCAGCAGCTTCGTGGGACAGGAGCAGTACTTC. Translating gives CASSFVGQEQYF.

This chain connects TRBV11-3 to TRBJ1-5; 10 bases are a match to TRBD1. CDR3 length equals 17 residues. V lost 5 bases, J lost 3 bases, and 10 bases stayed unmatched. Germline loops: CDR1 SGHNT, CDR2 YENEEA. The CDR3 spells CASSPYRDRGDNQPQHF. CDR3 nucleotides: TGTGCCAGCAGCCCCTACCGGGACAGGGGAGACAATCAGCCCCAGCATTTT.

The gene calls are TRBV5-1 and TRBJ2-3; 8 bases map to TRBD1. This CDR3 comprises 14 residues. Per germline, CDR1 SGHRS and CDR2 YFSETQ. With 5 bases clipped from V and 5 bases from J, the junction kept 7 bases outside the gene matches. The CDR3 reads CASSDRGIQDTQYF. The CDR3 coding sequence is TGCGCCAGCAGTGACAGGGGTATACAAGATACGCAGTATTTT.

The rearrangement links TRBV13 to TRBJ2-1; 9 bases agree with TRBD2. Germline CDR1 is PRHDT and CDR2 is FYEKMQ (reference sequence). The V and J ends lost 2 bases and 5 bases, in that order; junction bases with no gene match: 1. The CDR3 consists of 14 residues. CDR3 coding DNA: TGTGCCAGCAGCTTAAGGACTAGCGACAATGAGCAGTTCTTC. Its translation: CASSLRTSDNEQFF.

The J gene is TRBJ2-1, the V gene TRBV4-1; perhaps TRBD2 as D (6 bases). The CDR3 length is 14 residues. The germline CDR1 and CDR2 sequences are MGHRA and YSYEKL. Trimming shortened V by 2 bases and J by 8 bases, and 13 bases separated the two germline ends. The CDR3 protein is CASSQLVGLDEQFF. The CDR3 nucleotides are TGCGCCAGCAGCCAATTGGTGGGACTGGATGAGCAGTTCTTC.

The chain is built from TRBV7-8 and TRBJ2-7; D uncertain. The CDR3 runs 15 residues. Germline lookup yields CDR1 SGHVS and CDR2 FQNEAQ. V lost 1 base to trimming and J lost 0 bases, with 10 bases between them. The CDR3 nucleotides read TGTGCCAGCAGCTTAGAATGGCAGGTCTCCTACGAGCAGTACTTC. The encoded protein is CASSLEWQVSYEQYF.

The chain is built from TRBV11-3 and TRBJ2-1; the D gene is possibly TRBD2 (6 bases). The germline CDR1 and CDR2 sequences are SGHNT and YENEEA. Trimming stripped 5 bases from V and 5 bases from J, with 10 bases between. This CDR3 comprises 13 residues. This CDR3 is CASSPGGNNEQFF. CDR3 coding DNA: TGTGCCAGCAGCCCCGGGGGAAACAATGAGCAGTTCTTC.

The chain is built from TRBV5-5 and TRBJ1-5; 9 bases are shared with TRBD1. CDR3 size: 17 residues. Germline V gives CDR1 SGHKS, CDR2 YYEKEE (reference sequence). Trimming cost V 0 bases and J 0 bases; bases outside gene matches: 4. The CDR3 spells CASSLAGQGISNQPQHF. The CDR3 DNA is TGTGCCAGCAGCTTGGCGGGACAGGGAATTAGCAATCAGCCCCAGCATTTT.

The chain recombines TRBV28 with TRBJ2-1; tentatively, D is TRBD2 (6 bases). V gave up 3 bases and J gave up 7 bases, with 10 bases separating them. Germline V gives CDR1 MDHEN, CDR2 SYDVKM. There are 13 residues in the CDR3. The CDR3 is CASSFRGGNEQFF. The CDR3 DNA reads TGTGCCAGCAGTTTTAGAGGAGGGAATGAGCAGTTCTTC. Drawing the rest from reference TRBV28 and TRBJ2-1, the complete variable domain is DVKVTQSSRYLVKRTGEKVFLECVQDMDHENMFWYRQDPGLGLRLIYFSYDVKMKEKGDIPEGYSVSREKKERFSLILESASTNQTSMYLCASSFRGGNEQFFGPGTRLTVL.

The rearrangement uses TRBV27 and TRBJ2-5; the match to TRBD2 covers 7 bases. Gene TRBJ2-7 matches the end of the DNA better, so the J call may be wrong. Germline V gene data show CDR1 as MNHEY and CDR2 as SMNVEV (reference sequence). CDR3 length: 13 amino acids. CDR3 residues: CASSLAGANEQYF. CDR3 in DNA: TGTGCCAGCAGTTTGGCGGGAGCGAACGAGCAGTACTTC.

CDR3 loop: CASSSPIMGDYEQYF. For the CDR3, the DNA is TGTGCCAGCAGTTCCCCAATCATGGGGGACTACGAGCAGTACTTC. The rearrangement joins TRBV27 to TRBJ2-7; D tentatively fits TRBD1 or TRBD2 (5 bases each). This CDR3 has 15 residues. Germline V gene data show CDR1 as MNHEY and CDR2 as SMNVEV (reference sequence). V lost 4 bases and J 3 bases, leaving 16 bases between the germline ends.

The table lists this clone with a count of one. The chain uses TRBV4-1 and TRBJ1-1, with D perhaps matching TRBD1 (6 bases). The V end was cut by 0 bases, the J end by 3 bases, with 17 bases between. This CDR3 spans 17 amino acids. Per germline, CDR1 MGHRA and CDR2 YSYEKL. The CDR3 reads CASSQDSVAGEDTEAFF. As DNA, the CDR3 is TGCGCCAGCAGCCAAGATTCGGTGGCAGGGGAGGACACTGAAGCTTTCTTT.

This clone was counted a single time. CDR3 sequence: CASSESMGNTIYF. The DNA for the CDR3 is TGCGCCAGCAGTGAGTCTATGGGAAACACCATATATTTT. The chain recombines TRBV10-2 with TRBJ1-3; D not resolved. Germline assignment: CDR1 WSHSY and CDR2 SAAADI. CDR3 length: 13 amino acids. The ends were cut back, 0 bases at V and 4 bases at J, with 4 bases in the middle.

In this sample, this clone turned up once. The chain combines TRBV5-1 with TRBJ2-5; TRBD2 aligns across 13 bases. This CDR3 has 17 residues. Germline CDR1 is SGHRS and CDR2 is YFSETQ. V shed 4 bases and J 3 bases; nucleotides not matched to a gene: 9. The CDR3 DNA follows: TGCGCCAGCAGCGTCACTAGCGGGAGGGTCGTGGAAGAGACCCAGTACTTC. Its translation: CASSVTSGRVVEETQYF.

The V and J genes are TRBV21-1 and TRBJ2-1; the table's TRBD1 call for D was not verified on the DNA. TRBV21-1 is a pseudogene segment. The CDR3 is 16 residues long. CDR3 protein: CASSKGETGLSNEQFF. In nucleotides, the CDR3 is TGTGCCAGCAGCAAAGGTGAGACAGGGCTTTCGAATGAGCAGTTCTTC.

The chain recombines TRBV4-3 with TRBJ1-1, with a weak D call TRBD1 (6 bases). The CDR3 is 17 residues long. Germline V lookup: CDR1 LGHNA, CDR2 YSLEER. The V end was cut by 4 bases, the J end by 4 bases, with 22 bases between. Written as DNA, the CDR3 is TGCGCCAGCAGCCTAACCTGGCAGGGGTCGAGTGGCACTGAAGCTTTCTTT. This encodes CASSLTWQGSSGTEAFF.

This clone showed up just once. The chain links TRBV21-1 to TRBJ2-7; the table's D call TRBD1 went unverified against the DNA. TRBV21-1 is listed as a pseudogene. The CDR3 is made up of 19 amino acids. The CDR3 loop reads CASSKGSTGGSGSLIEQYF. The CDR3 nucleotides read TGTGCCAGCAGCAAGGGTAGCACAGGGGGCTCCGGTTCCTTGATCGAGCAGTACTTC.

Comment on this clone: The same CDR3 arises from other DNA sequences in this sample as well. CDR3 nucleotides: TGTGCCATCAGTGCTAGCGGGAGCTACGAGCAGTACTTC. Its protein is CAISASGSYEQYF. V gene TRBV10-3 combines with J gene TRBJ2-7, with 10 bases fitting TRBD2. V gave up 4 bases and J gave up 3 bases; unmatched junction bases: 0. Germline CDR1 and CDR2: ENHRY and SYGVKD. The length of the CDR3 is 13 residues.

This clone was recorded once. The V gene is TRBV5-5, the J gene TRBJ2-7; 7 bases are a match to TRBD1. The CDR3 consists of 14 residues. J lost 0 bases, V lost 4 bases, and 4 bases had no gene match. Germline V gene lookup returns CDR1 SGHKS and CDR2 YYEKEE (reference sequence). CDR3 nucleotides: TGTGCCAGCAGCGAGGGACAGAACTCCTACGAGCAGTACTTC. Translation: CASSEGQNSYEQYF. The whole variable domain, remainder taken from reference TRBV5-5 and TRBJ2-7, is DAGVTQSPTHLIKTRGQQVTLRCSPISGHKSVSWYQQVLGQGPQFIFQYYEKEERGRGNFPDRFSARQFPNYSSELNVNALLLGDSALYLCASSEGQNSYEQYFGPGTRLTVT.